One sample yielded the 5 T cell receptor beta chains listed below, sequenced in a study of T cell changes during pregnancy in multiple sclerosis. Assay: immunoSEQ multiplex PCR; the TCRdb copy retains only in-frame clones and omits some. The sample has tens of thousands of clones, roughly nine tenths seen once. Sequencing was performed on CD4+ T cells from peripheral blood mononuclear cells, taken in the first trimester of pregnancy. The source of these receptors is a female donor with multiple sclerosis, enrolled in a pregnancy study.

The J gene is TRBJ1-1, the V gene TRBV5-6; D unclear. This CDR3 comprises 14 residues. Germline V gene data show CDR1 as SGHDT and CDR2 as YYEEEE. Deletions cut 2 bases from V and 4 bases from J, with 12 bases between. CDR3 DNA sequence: TGTGCCAGCAGCTTTTGGCAGACACTCACTGAAGCTTTCTTT. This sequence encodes CASSFWQTLTEAFF.

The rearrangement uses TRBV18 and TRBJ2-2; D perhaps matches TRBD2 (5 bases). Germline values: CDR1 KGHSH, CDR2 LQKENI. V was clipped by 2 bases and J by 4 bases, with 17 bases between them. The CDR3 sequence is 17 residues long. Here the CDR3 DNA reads TGTGCCAGCTCACCAAGGGTTTCCTCCGAGGGCACCGGGGAGCTGTTTTTT. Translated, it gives CASSPRVSSEGTGELFF.

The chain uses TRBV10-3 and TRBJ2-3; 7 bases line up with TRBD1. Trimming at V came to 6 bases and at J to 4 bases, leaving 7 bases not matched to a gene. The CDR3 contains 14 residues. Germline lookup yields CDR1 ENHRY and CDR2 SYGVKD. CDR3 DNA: TGTGCCATCAGGTTAGGGACAGTTGCAGATACGCAGTATTTT. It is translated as CAIRLGTVADTQYF.

In nucleotides, the CDR3 is TGCGCCAGCAGTGGAGGACTAGCGGGCACAGATACGCAGTATTTT. Its protein is CASSGGLAGTDTQYF. The chain has TRBV10-1 and TRBJ2-3, with 10 bases that match TRBD2. The V and J ends lost 4 bases and 1 base, in that order; junction bases with no gene match: 2. Per the germline V gene, CDR1 is WNHNN and CDR2 is SYGVQD (reference sequence). The CDR3 contains 15 residues.

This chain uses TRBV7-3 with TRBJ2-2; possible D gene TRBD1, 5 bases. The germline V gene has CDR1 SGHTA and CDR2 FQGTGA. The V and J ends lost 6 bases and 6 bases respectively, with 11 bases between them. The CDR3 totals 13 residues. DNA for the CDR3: TGTGCCAGCAGATCCCAGGGATCCGGGGAGCTGTTTTTT. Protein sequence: CASRSQGSGELFF.